The next 18 T cell receptor beta chains were all read from a single sample in a study of T cell responses to AZD1222 COVID-19 vaccine. Clones were sequenced by immunoSEQ multiplex PCR, and TCRdb holds only the in-frame ones, with some missing. Here the sample spans tens of thousands of clones, about 88% being singletons. This sample comprised peripheral blood, obtained 28 days after the second AZD1222 dose. Source of these receptors: an adult who received the AZD1222 COVID-19 vaccine.

The gene calls are TRBV29-1 and TRBJ2-1; 8 bases fit TRBD2. J was trimmed by 6 bases and V by 5 bases; bases with no gene match: 3. The CDR3 is 12 residues long. The germline CDR1 and CDR2 sequences are SQVTM and ANQGSEA. The CDR3 DNA sequence: TGCAGCGTTCGCAGCGGGAGCAATGAGCAGTTCTTC. This translates into CSVRSGSNEQFF.

This clone was counted a few times. The chain carries TRBV6-6 and TRBJ1-5; D not certain. The germline gives CDR1 MNHNY, CDR2 SVGAGI (reference sequence). Trimming removed 7 bases at V and 0 bases at J, with 10 bases between. The CDR3 is 14 amino acids. The CDR3 sequence is CASKGMDSNQPQHF. For the CDR3, the DNA is TGTGCCAGCAAGGGCATGGATAGCAATCAGCCCCAGCATTTT.

This clone was picked up one time. A far larger clone is just one base off, so this is likely a read error. V and J are TRBV7-2 and TRBJ2-6; tentatively, D is TRBD1 (5 bases). The germline V gene has CDR1 SGHTA and CDR2 FQGNSA. V was cut by 6 bases and J by 0 bases, with 6 bases left in between. The CDR3 totals 14 residues. Here the CDR3 reads CASRDNSGANVLTF. The CDR3 region has the DNA TGTGCCAGCAGGGACAACTCTGGGGCCAACGTCCTGACTTTC.

The chain uses TRBV3-1 (or the pseudogene TRBV3-2) and TRBJ2-5; a weak D match, TRBD2 (5 bases). The CDR3 contains 16 residues. The V end was cut by 1 base, the J end by 1 base, with 13 bases between. The germline gives CDR1 LGHDT, CDR2 YNNKEL (reference sequence). The CDR3 is CASSQGVRRGQETQYF. The CDR3 DNA sequence: TGTGCCAGCAGCCAAGGGGTGAGACGGGGCCAAGAGACCCAGTACTTC.

The V call is TRBV18, the J call TRBJ2-7; D tentatively fits TRBD1 or TRBD2 (5 bases each). This CDR3 has 15 residues. Germline V gives CDR1 KGHSH, CDR2 LQKENI. V was trimmed by 3 bases and J by 4 bases, leaving 16 bases between them. The CDR3 DNA follows: TGTGCCAGCTCACCCCCGTCCTCCGGGGCTTACGAGCAGTACTTC. Its translation: CASSPPSSGAYEQYF.

This clone was detected once. CDR3 bases: TGTGCCAGCAGTGAAACCGGGACAGGGGTTTTGGAGCAGTTCTTC. It codes for CASSETGTGVLEQFF. V gene TRBV6-1 combines with J gene TRBJ2-1; 10 nucleotides agree with TRBD1. CDR3 length: 15 residues. J was trimmed by 10 bases and V by 2 bases; bases with no gene match: 8. Germline assignment: CDR1 MNHNS and CDR2 SASEGT.

This sequence joins TRBV30 and TRBJ1-5; D not resolved. V was trimmed by 0 bases and J by 5 bases, leaving 8 bases between them. The CDR3 loop spans 13 amino acids. CDR1 and CDR2 (germline): GTSNPN, SVGIG (reference sequence). CDR3 nucleotides: TGTGCCTGGAGTGTAGAAGGTGATCAGCCCCAGCATTTT. Translation: CAWSVEGDQPQHF.

The chain uses TRBV15 and TRBJ2-7, with 14 bases matching TRBD2. The CDR3 sequence is 16 residues long. Germline V gives CDR1 LNHNV, CDR2 YYDKDF (reference sequence). Losses at the gene ends were 2 bases for V and 6 bases for J; bases not matched to a gene: 6. The CDR3 is CATSRNAGLAGVEQYF. The CDR3 DNA is TGTGCCACCAGCAGAAACGCGGGACTAGCGGGAGTCGAGCAGTACTTC.

The V gene is TRBV29-1, the J gene TRBJ1-1, with D unclear. The CDR3 covers 13 residues. The germline gives CDR1 SQVTM, CDR2 ANQGSEA. With 5 bases removed from V and 3 bases from J, the gap between germline ends came to 13 bases. For the CDR3, the DNA is TGCAGCGTTATGATGGGGTGGGACACTGAAGCTTTCTTT. This gives the protein CSVMMGWDTEAFF.

This CDR3 is CASREVLGAEAFF. CDR3 nucleotide sequence: TGTGCCAGTAGGGAGGTTCTTGGCGCTGAAGCTTTCTTT. The chain uses TRBV6-5 and TRBJ1-1, with D unclear. Trimming shortened V by 9 bases and J by 6 bases, and 17 bases separated the two germline ends. This CDR3 region has 13 residues. From germline, CDR1 is MNHEY and CDR2 SVGAGI.

The chain combines TRBV4-2 with TRBJ2-7; 10 bases agree with TRBD2. V lost 4 bases, J lost 2 bases, and 5 bases stayed unmatched. The CDR3 is made up of 15 amino acids. Germline V gene lookup returns CDR1 LGHNA and CDR2 YNFKEQ. CDR3 sequence reads: CASSRTSGNPYEQYF. CDR3 coding DNA: TGTGCCAGCAGCCGCACTAGCGGGAACCCCTACGAGCAGTACTTC.

CDR3 protein: CASSPRGTAPYGYTF. The CDR3 DNA sequence: TGTGCCAGCAGCCCCCGGGGGACAGCCCCCTATGGCTACACCTTC. V usage is TRBV28 and J usage is TRBJ1-2; TRBD1 matches at 7 bases. The CDR3 consists of 15 residues. Trimming removed 6 bases from V and 4 bases from J; junction bases left unmatched: 11. The germline V gene has CDR1 MDHEN and CDR2 SYDVKM.

The V and J genes are TRBV5-4 and TRBJ1-1; D is perhaps TRBD1 (5 bases). Looked up from germline, CDR1 is SGHNT and CDR2 is YYREEE (reference sequence). The V and J ends lost 1 base and 9 bases respectively, with 19 bases between them. CDR3 length equals 15 residues. CDR3 amino acids: CASSLNTVVGAQAFF. The CDR3 DNA sequence: TGTGCCAGCAGCTTGAACACCGTGGTAGGGGCTCAAGCTTTCTTT.

The chain employs TRBV6-5 and TRBJ1-3; D is possibly TRBD1 (5 bases). CDR1 and CDR2 (germline): MNHEY, SVGAGI. Trimming stripped 2 bases from V and 1 base from J, with 9 bases between. The CDR3 sequence is 15 residues long. The CDR3 DNA follows: TGTGCCAGCAGTTACACGACAGCTTCTGGAAACACCATATATTTT. This codes for CASSYTTASGNTIYF.

This clone is a singleton in its sample. This chain connects TRBV7-9 to TRBJ2-1, with 12 bases fitting TRBD2. Looked up from germline, CDR1 is SEHNR and CDR2 is FQNEAQ (reference sequence). With 2 bases clipped from V and 7 bases from J, the junction kept 3 bases outside the gene matches. The CDR3 is 15 amino acids. The DNA of the CDR3 is TGTGCCAGCAGCTTACTAGCGGGAGGGATGAATGAGCAGTTCTTC. Translating gives CASSLLAGGMNEQFF.

CDR3 in amino acids: CASSPPSPTYEQYF. Written as DNA, the CDR3 is TGTGCCAGCTCACCCCCATCGCCCACCTACGAGCAGTACTTC. The V call is TRBV18, the J call TRBJ2-7; no reliable D call. CDR3 length: 14 amino acids. Germline-derived CDR1 and CDR2 are KGHSH and LQKENI. The V gene lost 3 bases and the J gene lost 2 bases, with 11 bases spanning the gap.

The V and J genes are TRBV29-1 and TRBJ1-3; 9 bases fit TRBD1. Trimming took 4 bases from V and 7 from J; bases not matched to a gene: 5. The CDR3 is made up of 13 amino acids. The germline CDR1 and CDR2 sequences are SQVTM and ANQGSEA. The CDR3 nucleotides read TGCAGCGTTGGGACAGGACAGGGGAACACCATATATTTT. Translation: CSVGTGQGNTIYF.

This chain links TRBV6-2 or TRBV6-3 with TRBJ1-3; no reliable D call. Germline V gene sequence: CDR1 MNHEY, CDR2 SVGEGT. V lost 5 bases and J lost 0, with 14 bases in between. CDR3 size: 16 residues. CDR3 loop: CASSDRQASSGNTIYF. The CDR3 region has the DNA TGTGCCAGCAGTGACCGCCAGGCCAGCTCTGGAAACACCATATATTTT.